This T cell receptor beta chain was documented in a study of blood T cells in healthy people across ages (dated by TCRdb to 2014 to 2015). About the full investigation: In model experiments, template switching captured about one uniquely barcoded TCR beta cDNA molecule for every two T cells. To track age-related changes in TCR beta repertoire diversity, the study relied on deep sequencing normalized with unique cDNA molecular identifiers. Four age groups were formed from the donors: young (average roughly 15 years), middle-aged (approximately 40), aged (around 62) and long-lived (roughly 81). To avoid experimental bias, donors of different ages were spread randomly across the sequencing lanes. For two donors (one aged 18 to 29 and one aged 80 or older), the study analyzed two additional independent replicas of 1 million unique cDNA reads from the same blood draw.

Library construction relied on 5' RACE. The sequencer listed for this sample is Illumina HiSeq 2500. A second PCR of about 7 to 12 cycles was performed with a sample-barcoded 5' primer and a J-beta primer mix. A unique molecular identifier was introduced onto each TCR beta cDNA molecule by a template-switch 5' adaptor carrying 12 random nucleotides. At least 3 million CDR3-containing paired-end reads were obtained from each sample. First-strand cDNA was synthesized from all RNA with the Mint cDNA synthesis kit, primed by a TRBC-specific oligonucleotide. Following uracil-DNA glycosylase treatment, a first 18-cycle PCR with universal primers M1SS and BC2_uni_R was performed on all cDNA. For the original study's pipeline: Each sample was normalized by randomly selecting 1 million high-quality reads, each carrying a distinct molecular identifier. Reads sharing molecular identifiers were discarded rather than binned into consensus sequences. MiTCR, with a Q25 quality threshold and the strictest error-elimination algorithm, was used for CDR3 identification, clonotype clustering and error correction. A nonparametric unseen species model with Euler transformation was used to estimate lower-bound total TCR beta diversity. TCRdb ran its own pipeline on the public reads, namely fastp trimming at Q25 and MiXCR clone calling, and kept in-frame beta chains. Every CDR3 protein is listed once, alongside the most common genes and DNA of its rows. TCRdb's processing, not the authors' own work, is the source of the V and J calls. For this sample the table gives fewer than 950,000 distinct CDR3 sequences, of which under 40% were detected only once. The ten largest clones add up to 10% to 15% of the sample.

The approximately 39 donors, aged about 6 to 95 years, were systemically healthy Caucasian individuals from Russia. Each donor gave ten milliliters of peripheral blood, collected into EDTA-treated Vacutainer tubes. Ficoll-Paque density-gradient centrifugation was used to isolate PBMCs, with at least 6 million obtained per sample. Trizol reagent was used to extract total RNA from the PBMCs, yielding at least 5.5 micrograms per sample. Naive CD45RAhigh/CD27high T cell percentages were measured by flow cytometry on a PBMC aliquot from every donor. The CDR3 measures 15 amino acids from cysteine to phenylalanine. The sequence is cut down to CDR3 DNA, 45 bases in frame from base 1. After removal of 2 bases from V and 4 bases from J, the junction retains 5 bases not matched to a gene. What the research found in general, with its limitations: Compared with the aged group, the long-lived group had more naive CD4+ T cells, fewer expanded clones and increased TCR diversity, a pattern suggesting age selection. Because profiling used bulk unsorted PBMCs, naive and antigen-experienced compartments could not be compared conclusively. Donor CMV infection status was unknown, potentially confounding age-related changes in expanded clonotypes. There was a strong correlation between observed TCR beta diversity and the percentage of naive T cells measured by flow cytometry. Estimates of total diversity based on one million sequenced T cells were considered lower bounds and underestimates. As age increased, observed TCR beta diversity per million T cells dropped in a roughly linear way, and a significant reduction was already evident by age roughly 36.

There are a few counts of this clonotype. Its antigen is currently not known. A read error may explain this, as a much larger clone is one base away. This TCR was recovered from a man aged 18 to 29 in good health. The sample taken for sequencing was blood. The sequence is built from TRBV12-3 or TRBV12-4 and TRBJ2-3; 8 central bases correspond to TRBD2. The CDR3 is CASSLTGGIADTQYF. The DNA is TGTGCCAGCAGTTTAACGGGAGGGATCGCAGATACGCAGTATTTT.